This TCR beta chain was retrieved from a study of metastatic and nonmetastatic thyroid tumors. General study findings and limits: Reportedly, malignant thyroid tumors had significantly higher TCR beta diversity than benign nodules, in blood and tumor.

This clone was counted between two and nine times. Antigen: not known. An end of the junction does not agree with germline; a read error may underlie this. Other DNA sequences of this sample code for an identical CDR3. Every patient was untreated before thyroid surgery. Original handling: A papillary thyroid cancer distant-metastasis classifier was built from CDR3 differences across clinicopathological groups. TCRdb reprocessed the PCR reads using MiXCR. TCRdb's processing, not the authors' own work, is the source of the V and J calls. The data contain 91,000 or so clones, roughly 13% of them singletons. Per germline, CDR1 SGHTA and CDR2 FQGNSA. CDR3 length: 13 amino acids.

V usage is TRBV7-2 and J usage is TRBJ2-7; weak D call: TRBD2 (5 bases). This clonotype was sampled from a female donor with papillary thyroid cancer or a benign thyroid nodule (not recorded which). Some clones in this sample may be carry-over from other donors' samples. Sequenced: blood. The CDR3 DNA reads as TGTGCCAGCAGCTCCCGGACCGACTACGAGCAGTACTTT. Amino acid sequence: CASSSRTDYEQYF. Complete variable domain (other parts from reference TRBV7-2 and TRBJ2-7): GAGVSQSPSNKVTEKGKDVELRCDPISGHTALYWYRQSLGQGLEFLIYFQGNSAPDKSGLPSDRFSAERTGGSVSTLTIQRTQQEDSAVYLCASSSRTDYEQYFGPGTRLTVT.